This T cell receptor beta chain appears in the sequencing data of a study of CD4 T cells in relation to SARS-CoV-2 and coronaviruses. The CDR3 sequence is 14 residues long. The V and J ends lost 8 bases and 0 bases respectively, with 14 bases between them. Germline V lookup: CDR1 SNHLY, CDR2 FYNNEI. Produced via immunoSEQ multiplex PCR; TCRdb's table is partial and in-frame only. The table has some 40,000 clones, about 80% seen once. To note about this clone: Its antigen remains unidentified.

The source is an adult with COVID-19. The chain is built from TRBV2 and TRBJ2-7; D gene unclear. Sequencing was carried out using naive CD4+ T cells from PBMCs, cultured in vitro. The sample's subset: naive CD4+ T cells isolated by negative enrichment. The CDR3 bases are TGTGCCAGCCGCACGGCGGCCAGCTCCTACGAGCAGTACTTC. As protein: CASRTAASSYEQYF.